The 20 T cell receptor beta chains given below trace back to one sample, sequenced in a study of blood T cell repertoires in COVID-19. Measured with immunoSEQ multiplex PCR; TCRdb has only the in-frame clones, and not every one. The sample shows about 150,000 clones, roughly four fifths of them seen only once. Sequencing used peripheral blood. The receptor set was obtained from a human donor with acute or convalescent COVID-19. The donor label of this sample is uncertain.

The chain carries TRBV5-4 and TRBJ2-6, with unresolved D. Germline CDR1 and CDR2: SGHNT and YYREEE (reference sequence). The CDR3 runs to 15 residues. V was trimmed by 4 bases and J by 0 bases, leaving 8 bases between them. CDR3 DNA: TGTGCCAGCAGCCCCAGTGGCTCTGGGGCCAACGTCCTGACTTTC. Residues: CASSPSGSGANVLTF.

This sequence joins TRBV19 and TRBJ1-4, with TRBD1 matching 7 bases. The junction had 11 bases not matched to a gene; V was cut back by 4 bases and J by 3 bases. Per germline, CDR1 LNHDA and CDR2 SQIVND (reference sequence). The CDR3 is 17 residues long. The CDR3 is CASSRSSWGQSNEKLFF. The DNA of the CDR3 is TGTGCCAGTAGTAGATCCTCCTGGGGACAGTCTAATGAAAAACTGTTTTTT.

The chain carries TRBV10-3 and TRBJ2-2; possibly TRBD2 for D (7 bases). Trimming took 10 bases from V and 3 from J, leaving 15 bases between them. From germline, CDR1 is ENHRY and CDR2 SYGVKD. The CDR3 runs 14 residues. The CDR3 coding sequence is TGTGCCACAAAACGGGGGGCGGACACCGGGGAGCTGTTTTTT. Translating it yields CATKRGADTGELFF.

The V and J genes are TRBV18 and TRBJ2-5; TRBD1 might be the D (6 bases). V gave up 6 bases and J gave up 5 bases, with 19 bases separating them. CDR1 is KGHSH, CDR2 LQKENI, per germline. This CDR3 comprises 15 residues. In DNA form, the CDR3 reads TGTGCCAGCTCCCCCGGACAGTGGCAGGGGGAGACCCAGTACTTC. It codes for CASSPGQWQGETQYF.

The V and J genes are TRBV7-2 and TRBJ2-5, with TRBD2 matching 15 bases. CDR1 is SGHTA, CDR2 FQGNSA, per germline. This CDR3 has 16 residues. V trimming: 3 bases; J trimming: 2 bases; junction bases outside the gene matches: 1. CDR3 residues: CASSFGLAGGQETQYF. The CDR3 DNA sequence: TGTGCCAGCAGCTTCGGACTAGCGGGGGGGCAAGAGACCCAGTACTTC.

This chain joins TRBV7-2 and TRBJ1-3; no clear D. With 3 bases removed from V and 2 bases from J, the gap between germline ends came to 8 bases. Germline V CDR1 and CDR2: SGHTA, FQGNSA. The CDR3 runs 14 residues. This CDR3 is CASSFLQTGNTIYF. CDR3 DNA sequence: TGTGCCAGCAGCTTCTTACAAACTGGAAACACCATATATTTT.

This CDR3 reads CASSLAGGSGNTIYF. In DNA, the CDR3 is TGTGCCAGCAGCTTAGCGGGAGGGTCTGGAAACACCATATATTTT. The chain combines TRBV7-2 with TRBJ1-3, with unresolved D. The CDR3 spans 15 residues. Deletions cut 0 bases from V and 1 base from J, with 7 bases between. Germline V gene sequence: CDR1 SGHTA, CDR2 FQGNSA. Full variable domain (outside the CDR3, taken from reference TRBV7-2 and TRBJ1-3): GAGVSQSPSNKVTEKGKDVELRCDPISGHTALYWYRQSLGQGLEFLIYFQGNSAPDKSGLPSDRFSAERTGGSVSTLTIQRTQQEDSAVYLCASSLAGGSGNTIYFGEGSWLTVV.

The chain recombines TRBV7-9 with TRBJ2-7; 12 bases fit TRBD2. The CDR3 consists of 18 residues. Germline assignment: CDR1 SEHNR and CDR2 FQNEAQ (reference sequence). The J segment lost 3 bases and the V segment lost 5 bases, leaving 14 bases of the junction unmatched. The CDR3 protein is CASSESLPGTSGFYEQYF. In DNA form, the CDR3 reads TGTGCCAGCAGCGAATCTTTGCCAGGGACTAGCGGGTTCTACGAGCAGTACTTC.

The chain combines TRBV12-3 or TRBV12-4 with TRBJ1-5, with D unresolved. V gave up 0 bases and J gave up 7 bases, with 4 bases separating them. The CDR3 is made up of 12 amino acids. Here the CDR3 reads CASSLAGQPQHF. CDR3 DNA sequence: TGTGCCAGCAGTTTAGCCGGGCAGCCCCAGCATTTT.

The V call is TRBV10-3, the J call TRBJ1-1; tentative D call: TRBD1 (5 bases). Per germline, CDR1 ENHRY and CDR2 SYGVKD. Trimming removed 2 bases at V and 3 bases at J, with 16 bases between. The length of the CDR3 is 16 residues. The CDR3 DNA reads as TGTGCCATCAGTGAGACTCCCGGGACTGGGGACACTGAAGCTTTCTTT. It is translated as CAISETPGTGDTEAFF.

V usage is TRBV11-2 and J usage is TRBJ1-2, with 7 bases aligning to TRBD1. V shed 2 bases, J shed 4 bases, and the junction held 7 bases outside the gene matches. The germline V gene has CDR1 SGHAT and CDR2 FQNNGV. CDR3 length: 15 residues. The CDR3 nucleotides are TGTGCCAGCAGCTTAAACAGGGGATTCGGCTATGGCTACACCTTC. This gives the protein CASSLNRGFGYGYTF.

This clone was seen more than once but under ten times. This chain uses TRBV6-6 with TRBJ1-1; possible D gene TRBD1, 6 bases. Trimming stripped 5 bases from V and 0 bases from J, with 13 bases between. The V gene's germline CDR1 is MNHNY and CDR2 SVGAGI (reference sequence). The CDR3 is made up of 15 amino acids. The CDR3 coding sequence is TGTGCCAGCAGTCGATCCGGGACAATGAACACTGAAGCTTTCTTT. Protein product: CASSRSGTMNTEAFF.

V usage is TRBV12-1 and J usage is TRBJ2-3; no check of the table's D call, TRBD1, against the DNA was made. TRBV12-1 is noted as a pseudogene. The CDR3 has 14 residues. CDR3 protein: CASSCLYRGDTQYF. The CDR3 DNA is TGTGCCAGCAGCTGTCTTTACAGGGGGGATACGCAGTATTTT.

The rearrangement joins TRBV7-2 to TRBJ1-4; D call uncertain. Between the trimmed V and J ends, which lost 2 bases and 8 bases, there was a span of 18 bases. The CDR3 totals 16 residues. Germline V CDR1 and CDR2: SGHTA, FQGNSA. The CDR3 DNA reads TGTGCCAGCAGCTTAATTGCTAGAGGAATTGGGGAAAAACTGTTTTTT. This codes for CASSLIARGIGEKLFF.

V and J are TRBV27 and TRBJ1-1, with no clear D. The CDR3 loop spans 13 amino acids. Germline assignment: CDR1 MNHEY and CDR2 SMNVEV (reference sequence). Trimming shortened V by 2 bases and J by 0 bases, and 4 bases separated the two germline ends. This chain's CDR3 is CASSLQMNTEAFF. The CDR3 DNA sequence: TGTGCCAGCAGTTTACAGATGAACACTGAAGCTTTCTTT.

The sample holds a few counts of this clone. The CDR3, as DNA: TGCAGCGTTGATCGGAGCGGGGGGCCCCTCCTCTACAATGAGCAGTTCTTC. Its protein product is CSVDRSGGPLLYNEQFF. This chain connects TRBV29-1 to TRBJ2-1, with 9 bases aligning to TRBD2. The CDR3 totals 17 residues. Germline lookup yields CDR1 SQVTM and CDR2 ANQGSEA. The V and J ends lost 3 bases and 3 bases, in that order; junction bases with no gene match: 12.

This clone was observed a handful of times. The rearrangement uses TRBV19 and TRBJ1-2; 8 bases line up with TRBD1. Trimming removed 3 bases from V and 0 bases from J; junction bases left unmatched: 3. The germline V gene has CDR1 LNHDA and CDR2 SQIVND (reference sequence). This CDR3 has 15 amino acids. For the CDR3, the DNA is TGTGCCAGTAGTATCCGGGACAGGCCTAACTATGGCTACACCTTC. Its translation is CASSIRDRPNYGYTF.

This chain uses TRBV4-1 with TRBJ2-2, with a tentative D call TRBD1 (5 bases). Germline CDR1 and CDR2: MGHRA and YSYEKL. V shed 1 base and J shed 3 bases, with 15 bases lying between them. The CDR3 is 17 amino acids. The CDR3 nucleotides are TGCGCCAGCAGCCAAGGGGTGCAGGGTTTCGACACCGGGGAGCTGTTTTTT. Its translation: CASSQGVQGFDTGELFF.

The gene calls are TRBV12-3 or TRBV12-4 and TRBJ1-1, with 8 bases matching TRBD1. The trim removed 5 bases at V and 9 bases at J, leaving 5 bases unmatched. This CDR3 has 12 residues. In nucleotides, the CDR3 is TGTGCCAGCAGTCCCGACAGGGGAAAAGCTTTCTTT. Encoded protein: CASSPDRGKAFF.

This clone was detected a few times. CDR3 bases: TGTGCCAGTAGTATGGGGACAGCAACCCTTGTCCATTCACCCCTCCACTTT. It translates to CASSMGTATLVHSPLHF. The chain employs TRBV19 and TRBJ1-6; 7 bases line up with TRBD1. The J segment lost 8 bases and the V segment lost 3 bases, leaving 13 bases of the junction unmatched. This CDR3 is 17 amino acids long. Germline V gene data show CDR1 as LNHDA and CDR2 as SQIVND (reference sequence).